This T cell receptor beta chain appears in the sequencing data of a study of CD8+ T cells in alopecia areata. Indicated treatment: oral pan-JAK inhibitor, 5-10 mg twice daily. Following extraction, RNA underwent reverse transcription to cDNA, which served as the sequencing template. Profiling relied on immunoSEQ multiplex PCR, and the TCRdb table lists in-frame clones only, not all of them. The table shows some 220,000 clones, with less than 75% occurring only once. Germline V CDR1 and CDR2: GTSNPN, SVGIG (reference sequence). The CDR3 totals 12 residues. V lost 2 bases and J lost 6, with 8 bases in between.

Sequenced here: CD4+ T cells sorted from blood, sampled at week 4, from a patient treated with tofacitinib. The chain has TRBV30 and TRBJ2-1, with a weak D call TRBD1 (6 bases). The sequence was collected from a human donor with alopecia areata. This chain's CDR3 is CAWSLQGNEQFF. CDR3 in DNA: TGTGCCTGGAGTTTACAGGGCAATGAGCAGTTCTTC. The entire variable domain, with the rest obtained from reference TRBV30 and TRBJ2-1, is as follows: SQTIHQWPATLVQPVGSPLSLECTVEGTSNPNLYWYRQAAGRGLQLLFYSVGIGQISSEVPQNLSASRPQDRQFILSSKKLLLSDSGFYLCAWSLQGNEQFFGPGTRLTVL.